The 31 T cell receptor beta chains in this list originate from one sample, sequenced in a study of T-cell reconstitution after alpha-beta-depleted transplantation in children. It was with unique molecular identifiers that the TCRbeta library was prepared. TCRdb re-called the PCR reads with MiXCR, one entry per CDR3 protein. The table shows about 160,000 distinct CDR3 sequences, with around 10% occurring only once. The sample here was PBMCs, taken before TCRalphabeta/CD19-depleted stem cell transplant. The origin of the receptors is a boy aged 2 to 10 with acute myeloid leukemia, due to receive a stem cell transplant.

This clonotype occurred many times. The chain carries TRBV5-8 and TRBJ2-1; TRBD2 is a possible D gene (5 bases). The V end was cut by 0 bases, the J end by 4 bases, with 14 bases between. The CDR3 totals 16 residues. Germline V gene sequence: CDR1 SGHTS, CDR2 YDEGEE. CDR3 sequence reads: CASSLAEGPKYNEQFF. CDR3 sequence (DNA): TGTGCCAGCAGCTTGGCCGAGGGCCCGAAGTACAATGAGCAGTTCTTC.

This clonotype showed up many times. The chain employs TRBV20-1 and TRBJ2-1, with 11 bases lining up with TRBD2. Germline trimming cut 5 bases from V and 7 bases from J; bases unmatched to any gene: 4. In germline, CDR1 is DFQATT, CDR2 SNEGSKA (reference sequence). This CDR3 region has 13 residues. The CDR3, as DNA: TGCAGTGCTCCCAGACTAGCGGGAAATGAGCAGTTCTTC. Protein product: CSAPRLAGNEQFF.

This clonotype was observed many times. In DNA form, the CDR3 reads TGTGCCAGCAGTTTATGGGGGTGGGATGAGCAGTTCTTC. Translated: CASSLWGWDEQFF. The rearrangement joins TRBV12-3 or TRBV12-4 to TRBJ2-1, with D perhaps given as TRBD1 or TRBD2 (5 bases each). The CDR3 covers 13 residues. With 2 bases removed from V and 8 bases from J, the gap between germline ends came to 10 bases.

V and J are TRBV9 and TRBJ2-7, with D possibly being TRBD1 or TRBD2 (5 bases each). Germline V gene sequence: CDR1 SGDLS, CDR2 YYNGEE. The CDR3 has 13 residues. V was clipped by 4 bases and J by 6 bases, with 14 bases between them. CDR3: CASSLGPLGEQYV. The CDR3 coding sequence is TGTGCCAGCAGCCTGGGACCTCTCGGCGAGCAGTACGTC.

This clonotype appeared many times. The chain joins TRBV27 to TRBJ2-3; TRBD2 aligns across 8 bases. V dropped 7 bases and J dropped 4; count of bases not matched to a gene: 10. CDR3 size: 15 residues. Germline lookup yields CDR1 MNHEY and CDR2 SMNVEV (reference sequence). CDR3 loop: CASTPSGGPPDTQYF. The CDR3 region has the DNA TGTGCCAGCACCCCCTCGGGGGGGCCTCCAGATACGCAGTATTTT.

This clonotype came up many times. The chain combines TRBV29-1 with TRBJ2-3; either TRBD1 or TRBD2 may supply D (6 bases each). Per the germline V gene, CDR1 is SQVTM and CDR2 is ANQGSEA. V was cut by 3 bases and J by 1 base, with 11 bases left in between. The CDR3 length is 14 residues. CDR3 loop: CSVDLGGGTDTQYF. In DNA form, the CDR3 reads TGCAGCGTTGATCTGGGGGGCGGCACAGATACGCAGTATTTT.

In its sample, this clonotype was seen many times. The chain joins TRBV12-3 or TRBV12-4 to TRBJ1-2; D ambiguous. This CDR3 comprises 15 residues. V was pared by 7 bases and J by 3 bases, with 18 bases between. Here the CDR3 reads CASTTSRGFYYGYTF. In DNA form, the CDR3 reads TGTGCCAGCACCACCTCAAGAGGGTTTTACTATGGCTACACCTTC.

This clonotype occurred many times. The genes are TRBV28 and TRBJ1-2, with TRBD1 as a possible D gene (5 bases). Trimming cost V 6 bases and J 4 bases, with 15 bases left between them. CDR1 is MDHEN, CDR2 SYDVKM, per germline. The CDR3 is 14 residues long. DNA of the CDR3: TGTGCCAGCAGGAAACCGGGACCATTCTATGGCTACACCTTC. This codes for CASRKPGPFYGYTF.

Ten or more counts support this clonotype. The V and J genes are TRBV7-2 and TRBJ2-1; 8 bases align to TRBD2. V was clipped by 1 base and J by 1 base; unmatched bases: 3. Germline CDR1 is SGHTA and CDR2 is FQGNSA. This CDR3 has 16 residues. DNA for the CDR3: TGTGCCAGCAGCTTAGTCGGGGGGGCGTCCTACAATGAGCAGTTCTTC. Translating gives CASSLVGGASYNEQFF.

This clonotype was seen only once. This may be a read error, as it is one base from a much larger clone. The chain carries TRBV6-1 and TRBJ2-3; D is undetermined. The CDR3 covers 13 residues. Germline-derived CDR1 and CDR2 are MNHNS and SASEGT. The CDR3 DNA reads TGTGCCCGCAGTGGGCGACGACGGGATACGCAGTATTTT. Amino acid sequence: CARSGRRRDTQYF.

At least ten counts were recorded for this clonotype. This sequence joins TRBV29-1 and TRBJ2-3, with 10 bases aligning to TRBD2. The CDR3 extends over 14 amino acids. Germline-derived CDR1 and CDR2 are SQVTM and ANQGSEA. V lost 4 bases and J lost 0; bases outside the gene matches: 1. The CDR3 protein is CSVGAGGSTDTQYF. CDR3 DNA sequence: TGCAGCGTTGGAGCGGGGGGGAGCACAGATACGCAGTATTTT.

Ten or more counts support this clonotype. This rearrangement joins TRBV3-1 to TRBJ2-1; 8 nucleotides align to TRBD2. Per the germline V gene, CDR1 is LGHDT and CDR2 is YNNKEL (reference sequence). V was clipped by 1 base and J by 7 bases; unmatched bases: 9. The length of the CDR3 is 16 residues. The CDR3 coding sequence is TGTGCCAGCAGCCAAGTCGGAGCGGGAGCACGAAATGAGCAGTTCTTC. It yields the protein CASSQVGAGARNEQFF.

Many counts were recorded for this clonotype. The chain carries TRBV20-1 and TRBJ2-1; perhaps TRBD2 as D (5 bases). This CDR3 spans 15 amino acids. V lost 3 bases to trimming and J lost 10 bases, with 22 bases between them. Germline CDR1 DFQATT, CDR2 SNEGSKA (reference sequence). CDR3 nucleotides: TGCAGTGCTAGGAGAGGACTGGGTAATTTGGTAGAGCAGTTCTTC. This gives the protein CSARRGLGNLVEQFF.

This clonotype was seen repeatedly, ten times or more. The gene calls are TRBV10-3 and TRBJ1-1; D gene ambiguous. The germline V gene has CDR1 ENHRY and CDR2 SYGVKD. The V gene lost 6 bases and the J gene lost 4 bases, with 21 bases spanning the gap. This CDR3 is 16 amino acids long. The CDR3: CAIRSGYGPEGTEAFF. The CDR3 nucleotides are TGTGCCATCAGATCCGGGTATGGCCCCGAAGGCACTGAAGCTTTCTTT.

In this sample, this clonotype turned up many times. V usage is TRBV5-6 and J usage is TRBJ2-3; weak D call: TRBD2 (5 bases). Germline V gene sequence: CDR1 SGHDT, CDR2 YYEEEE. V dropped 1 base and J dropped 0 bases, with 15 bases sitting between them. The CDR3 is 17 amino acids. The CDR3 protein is CASSLLGATLSTDTQYF. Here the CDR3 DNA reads TGTGCCAGCAGCTTGTTGGGAGCTACCCTTAGCACAGATACGCAGTATTTT.

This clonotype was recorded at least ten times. Written as DNA, the CDR3 is TGCGCCAGCAGCCAGGTAGGGGGGAATGAGCAGTTCTTC. The encoded protein is CASSQVGGNEQFF. The rearrangement uses TRBV5-1 and TRBJ2-1; the D gene could be TRBD1 or TRBD2 (6 bases each). Trimming took off 4 bases at V and 7 bases at J, with 12 bases between the two ends. The length of the CDR3 is 13 residues. The germline gives CDR1 SGHRS, CDR2 YFSETQ.

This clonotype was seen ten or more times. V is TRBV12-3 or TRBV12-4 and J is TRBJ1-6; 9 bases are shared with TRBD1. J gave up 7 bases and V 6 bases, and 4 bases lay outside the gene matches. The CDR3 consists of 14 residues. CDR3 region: CASRLGTGNSPLHF. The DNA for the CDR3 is TGTGCCAGCAGACTAGGGACAGGGAATTCACCCCTCCACTTT.

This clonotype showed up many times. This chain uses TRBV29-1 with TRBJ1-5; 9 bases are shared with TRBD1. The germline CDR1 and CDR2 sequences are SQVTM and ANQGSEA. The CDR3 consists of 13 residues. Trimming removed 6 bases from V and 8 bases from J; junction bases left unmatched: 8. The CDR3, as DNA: TGCAGCGTCGCCCCGGGACAGGGCGAGCCCCAGCATTTT. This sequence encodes CSVAPGQGEPQHF. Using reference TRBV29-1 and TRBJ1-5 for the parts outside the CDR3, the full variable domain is SAVISQKPSRDICQRGTSLTIQCQVDSQVTMMFWYRQQPGQSLTLIATANQGSEATYESGFVIDKFPISRPNLTFSTLTVSNMSPEDSSIYLCSVAPGQGEPQHFGDGTRLSIL.

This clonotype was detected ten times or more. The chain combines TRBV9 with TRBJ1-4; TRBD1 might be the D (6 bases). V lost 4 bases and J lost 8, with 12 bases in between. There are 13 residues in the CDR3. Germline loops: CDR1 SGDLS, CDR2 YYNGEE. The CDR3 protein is CASSTGLTEKLFF. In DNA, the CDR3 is TGTGCCAGCAGCACAGGGCTCACCGAAAAACTGTTTTTT.

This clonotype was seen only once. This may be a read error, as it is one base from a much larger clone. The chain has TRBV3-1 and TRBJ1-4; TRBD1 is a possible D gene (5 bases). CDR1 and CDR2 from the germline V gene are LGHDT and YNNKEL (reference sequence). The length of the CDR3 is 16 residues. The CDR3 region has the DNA TGTGCCGGCAGCCCAAGCAAGGGGCCAACTAATGAAAAACTGTTTTTT. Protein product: CAGSPSKGPTNEKLFF.

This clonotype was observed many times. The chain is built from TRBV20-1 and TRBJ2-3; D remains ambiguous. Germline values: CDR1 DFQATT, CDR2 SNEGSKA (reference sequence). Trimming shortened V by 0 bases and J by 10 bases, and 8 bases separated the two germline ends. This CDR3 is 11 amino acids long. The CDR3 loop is CSARELPAQYF. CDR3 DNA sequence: TGCAGTGCTAGAGAACTACCAGCGCAGTATTTT.

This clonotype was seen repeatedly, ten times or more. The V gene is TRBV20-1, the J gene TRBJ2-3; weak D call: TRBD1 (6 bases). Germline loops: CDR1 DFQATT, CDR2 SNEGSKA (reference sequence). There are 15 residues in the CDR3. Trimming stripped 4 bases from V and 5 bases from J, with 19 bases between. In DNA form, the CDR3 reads TGCAGTGCTAAAACCCCGGGACATTATGAAGATACGCAGTATTTT. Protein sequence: CSAKTPGHYEDTQYF.

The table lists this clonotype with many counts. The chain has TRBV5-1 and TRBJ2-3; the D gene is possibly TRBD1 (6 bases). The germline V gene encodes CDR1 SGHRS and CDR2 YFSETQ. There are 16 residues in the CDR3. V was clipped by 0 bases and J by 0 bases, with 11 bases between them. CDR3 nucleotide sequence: TGCGCCAGCAGCTTGGCAGGGGCCCTAAGCACAGATACGCAGTATTTT. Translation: CASSLAGALSTDTQYF. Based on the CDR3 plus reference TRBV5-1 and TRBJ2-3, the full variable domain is KAGVTQTPRYLIKTRGQQVTLSCSPISGHRSVSWYQQTPGQGLQFLFEYFSETQRNKGNFPGRFSGRQFSNSRSEMNVSTLELGDSALYLCASSLAGALSTDTQYFGPGTRLTVL.

CDR3 nucleotides: TGTGCCAGTATGGCCCAGGGAGGGCCGAACACCGGGGAGCTGTTTTTT. Protein product: CASMAQGGPNTGELFF. The gene calls are TRBV19 and TRBJ2-2; 7 bases fit TRBD2. The CDR3 is 16 residues long. Losses at the gene ends were 7 bases for V and 0 bases for J; bases not matched to a gene: 8. The V gene's germline CDR1 is LNHDA and CDR2 SQIVND (reference sequence).

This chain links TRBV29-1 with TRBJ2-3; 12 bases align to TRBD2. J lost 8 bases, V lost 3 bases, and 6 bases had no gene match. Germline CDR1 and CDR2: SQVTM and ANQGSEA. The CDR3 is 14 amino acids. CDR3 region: CSVEASGGGGTQYF. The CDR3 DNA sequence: TGCAGCGTTGAGGCTAGCGGGGGGGGAGGTACGCAGTATTTT.

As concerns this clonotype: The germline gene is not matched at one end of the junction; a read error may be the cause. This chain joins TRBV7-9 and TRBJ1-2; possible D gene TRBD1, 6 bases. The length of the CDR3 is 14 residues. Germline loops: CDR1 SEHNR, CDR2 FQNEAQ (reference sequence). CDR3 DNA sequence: TGTGCCAGCAGCTTAGGGGGGCGAGACTATGGCGACACCTTC. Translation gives CASSLGGRDYGDTF.

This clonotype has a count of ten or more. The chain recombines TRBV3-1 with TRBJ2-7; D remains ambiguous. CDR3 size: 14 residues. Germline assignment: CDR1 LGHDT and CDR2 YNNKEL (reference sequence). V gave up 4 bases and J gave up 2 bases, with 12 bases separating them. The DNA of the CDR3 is TGTGCCAGCAGCCTGAGAGGCAGCGCCTACGAGCAGTACTTC. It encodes CASSLRGSAYEQYF.

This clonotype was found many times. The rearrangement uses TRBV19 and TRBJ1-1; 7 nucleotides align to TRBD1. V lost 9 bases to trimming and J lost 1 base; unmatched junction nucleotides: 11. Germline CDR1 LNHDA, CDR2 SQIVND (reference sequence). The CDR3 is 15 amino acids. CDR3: CASLLLGTANTEAFF. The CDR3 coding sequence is TGTGCCAGCTTATTGCTTGGGACAGCGAACACTGAAGCTTTCTTT.

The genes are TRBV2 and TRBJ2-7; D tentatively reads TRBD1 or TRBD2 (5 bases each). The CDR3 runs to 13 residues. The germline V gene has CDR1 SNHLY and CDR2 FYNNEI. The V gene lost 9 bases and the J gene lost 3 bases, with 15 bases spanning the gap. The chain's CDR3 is CASEPGPSYEQYV. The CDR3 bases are TGTGCCAGTGAACCGGGACCAAGCTACGAGCAGTACGTC.

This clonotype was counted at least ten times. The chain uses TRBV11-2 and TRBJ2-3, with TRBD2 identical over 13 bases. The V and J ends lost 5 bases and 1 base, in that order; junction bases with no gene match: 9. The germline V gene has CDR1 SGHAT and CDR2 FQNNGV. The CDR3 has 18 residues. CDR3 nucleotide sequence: TGTGCCAGCAGCCCAAGGACTAGCGGGGGATCCCGCACAGATACGCAGTATTTT. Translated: CASSPRTSGGSRTDTQYF.

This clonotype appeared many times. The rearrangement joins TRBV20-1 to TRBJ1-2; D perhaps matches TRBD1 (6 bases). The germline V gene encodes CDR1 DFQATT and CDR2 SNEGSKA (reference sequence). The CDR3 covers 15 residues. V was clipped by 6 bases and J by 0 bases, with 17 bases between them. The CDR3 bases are TGCAGTGCCGAGGGGGGGAGTCGTGCTAACTATGGCTACACCTTC. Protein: CSAEGGSRANYGYTF.